This TCR beta chain was sequenced for a study of T cell repertoires in cytomegalovirus infection. The overall study: Recently identified HLA-C-restricted and well-studied HLA-B-restricted CMV epitopes were used. Public TCR beta signatures indicated both CMV infection and matching HLA type. Study-level points and caveats: What dominated the ex vivo response were HLA-C-restricted CMV-specific TCR beta clonotypes.

Trimming at V came to 5 bases and at J to 3 bases, leaving 7 bases not matched to a gene. Germline loops: CDR1 LNHDA, CDR2 SQIVND (reference sequence). The CDR3 has 16 residues. This clonotype was seen only a few times. Its cognate antigen is unknown. Via MiXCR, TCRdb re-called the reads, giving one row per CDR3 protein. This table has some 270,000 distinct CDR3 sequences, less than 25% appearing once. The sample consisted of cultured PBMCs, taken from culture after CMV antigen stimulation. The sequence was obtained from a human donor in good health (CMV status not recorded). Some clones in this sample may be carry-over from other donors' samples. This rearrangement joins TRBV19 to TRBJ2-2; the match to TRBD1 covers 9 bases. For the CDR3, the DNA is TGTGCCAGTAGTTGGGGGACAGGGATTGACACCGGGGAGCTGTTTTTT. Translated, it gives CASSWGTGIDTGELFF.